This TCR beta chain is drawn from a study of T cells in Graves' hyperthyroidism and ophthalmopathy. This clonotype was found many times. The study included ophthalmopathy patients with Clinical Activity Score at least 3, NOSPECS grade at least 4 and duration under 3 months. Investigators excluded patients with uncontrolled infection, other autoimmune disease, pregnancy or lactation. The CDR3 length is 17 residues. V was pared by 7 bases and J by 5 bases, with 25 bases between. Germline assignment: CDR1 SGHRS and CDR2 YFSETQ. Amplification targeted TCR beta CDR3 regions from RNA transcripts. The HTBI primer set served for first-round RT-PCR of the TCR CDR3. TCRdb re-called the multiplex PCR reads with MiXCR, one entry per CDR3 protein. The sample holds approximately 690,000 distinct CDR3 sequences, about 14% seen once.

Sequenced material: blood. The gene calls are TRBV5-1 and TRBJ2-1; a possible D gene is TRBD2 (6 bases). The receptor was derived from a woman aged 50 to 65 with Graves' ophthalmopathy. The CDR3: CASQDPGLKQRDNEQFF. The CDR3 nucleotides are TGCGCCAGCCAAGACCCGGGACTCAAACAACGGGACAATGAGCAGTTCTTC.